This T cell receptor beta chain originates from a study of cytomegalovirus exposure and HLA in healthy donors. Regarding this clone: Its antigen is undetermined.

In the PCR, 60 Vbeta and 13 Jbeta primers were used. The method was immunoSEQ multiplex PCR; TCRdb's version includes in-frame clones alone and lacks a portion of them. In all, the sample yields 21,000 or so clones. The CDR3 sequence is 14 residues long. Trimming cost V 4 bases and J 6 bases; bases outside gene matches: 8. In germline, CDR1 is SGHDN, CDR2 FVKESK. The study, taken as a whole, reports: An apparent linkage of common viral pathogens to several of the most significant clusters emerged in a later analysis. What a later analysis reportedly showed was that an Asian-associated ancestry cluster had fewer N-insertions than the roughly 700-donor mean. The likely explanation for a cluster of highly shared sequence variants was sequencing artifact.

This receptor was taken from a man between 60 and 75 years old in good health and CMV-seropositive. This rearrangement joins TRBV14 to TRBJ2-7; 8 bases map to TRBD2. The sequencing input was PBMCs. In nucleotides, the CDR3 is TGTGCCAGCAGCCGAGGGACTAGGGTTGGCGAGCAGTACTTC. This translates into CASSRGTRVGEQYF.